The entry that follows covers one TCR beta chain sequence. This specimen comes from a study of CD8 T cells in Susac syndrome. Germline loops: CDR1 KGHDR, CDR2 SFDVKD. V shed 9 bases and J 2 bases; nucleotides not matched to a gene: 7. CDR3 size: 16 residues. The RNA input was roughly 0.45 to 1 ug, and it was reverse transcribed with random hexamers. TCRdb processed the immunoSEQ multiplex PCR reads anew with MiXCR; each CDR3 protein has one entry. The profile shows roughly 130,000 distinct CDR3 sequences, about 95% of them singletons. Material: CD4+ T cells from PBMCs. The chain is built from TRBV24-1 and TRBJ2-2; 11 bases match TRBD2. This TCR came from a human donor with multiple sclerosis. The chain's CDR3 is CATGGLAELNTGELFF. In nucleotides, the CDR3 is TGTGCCACCGGGGGACTAGCGGAGCTCAACACCGGGGAGCTGTTTTTT.